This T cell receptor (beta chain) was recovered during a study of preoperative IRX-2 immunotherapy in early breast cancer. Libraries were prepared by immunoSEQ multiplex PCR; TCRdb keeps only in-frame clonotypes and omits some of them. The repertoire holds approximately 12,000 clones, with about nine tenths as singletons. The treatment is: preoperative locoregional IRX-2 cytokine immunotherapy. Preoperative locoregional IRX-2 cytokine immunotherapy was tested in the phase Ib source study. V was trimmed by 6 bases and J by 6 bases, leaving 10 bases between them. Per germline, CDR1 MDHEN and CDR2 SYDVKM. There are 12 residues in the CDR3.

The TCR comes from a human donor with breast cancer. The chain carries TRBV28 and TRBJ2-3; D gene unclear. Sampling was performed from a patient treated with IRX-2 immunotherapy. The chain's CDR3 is CASRTLGDTQYF. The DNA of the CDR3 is TGTGCCAGCAGAACCCTTGGGGATACGCAGTATTTT. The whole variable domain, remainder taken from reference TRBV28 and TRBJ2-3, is DVKVTQSSRYLVKRTGEKVFLECVQDMDHENMFWYRQDPGLGLRLIYFSYDVKMKEKGDIPEGYSVSREKKERFSLILESASTNQTSMYLCASRTLGDTQYFGPGTRLTVL.